Listed here is a single TCR beta chain. Its antigen is currently unknown. The sample comes from a study of T cell responses to AZD1222 COVID-19 vaccine. Findings of the study overall: The number of AZD1222 recipients seropositive at baseline was only five to seven. Vaccine-related CD4 TCRs covered spike, predominating at 160-218 and 743-854. Repertoire samples came only from after the peak T cell response.

Measured with immunoSEQ multiplex PCR; TCRdb has only the in-frame clones, and not every one. This table has tens of thousands of clones, 80% to 90% appearing once. Trimming took 6 bases from V and 0 from J, leaving 17 bases between them. Per the germline V gene, CDR1 is LGHDT and CDR2 is YNNKEL (reference sequence). This CDR3 contains 16 residues. Pooling covered second doses at about 4 or about 12 weeks. The receptor was isolated from an adult who received the AZD1222 COVID-19 vaccine. The chain carries TRBV3-1 (or the pseudogene TRBV3-2) and TRBJ1-2; D is perhaps TRBD1 (6 bases). Sequenced material: peripheral blood, taken 28 days after the second AZD1222 dose. The CDR3: CASSPFQGSPNYGYTF. DNA of the CDR3: TGTGCCAGCAGTCCTTTCCAGGGGAGCCCTAACTATGGCTACACCTTC.